The 22 T cell receptor beta chains below were found in one sample sequenced in a study of blood T cells in healthy people across ages (dated by TCRdb to the mid-2010s). Library method: 5' RACE. The run used an Illumina HiSeq 2500. A second PCR of roughly 7 to 11 cycles was performed with a sample-barcoded 5' primer and a J-beta primer mix. In TCRdb, the public reads were trimmed at Q25 with fastp and aligned with MiXCR, with productive beta chains retained. Every distinct CDR3 protein forms one entry, paired with its most common genes and DNA. This sample comprises under 2,000,000 distinct CDR3 sequences, around 48% of them detected only once. The leading ten clones occupy roughly 2.1% of the sample. Sequencing used blood. Receptors originate from a woman in her thirties or forties in good health.

Notes on this clonotype: One end of the junction does not line up with germline, which may come from a read error. The rearrangement joins TRBV7-2 to TRBJ2-1; either TRBD1 or TRBD2 may fit D (8 bases each). CDR1 is SGHTA and CDR2 is FQGNSA in the germline V gene. This CDR3 contains 18 residues. This CDR3 is CASNLAGQGAYRYNEQFF. The DNA for the CDR3 is TGTGCCAGCAACTTAGCGGGGCAGGGGGCTTATCGATACAATGAGCAGTTCTTC.

There are a few counts of this clonotype. The genes are TRBV24-1 and TRBJ2-5; perhaps TRBD1 as D (5 bases). The last part of the DNA fits TRBJ2-7 better; the J call may be wrong. There are 14 residues in the CDR3. Germline CDR1 reads KGHDR; CDR2 reads SFDVKD. CDR3 bases: TGTGCCACCAGTGATTCCGCAGGGTCGGGCGAGCAGTACTTC. The encoded protein is CATSDSAGSGEQYF.

J is TRBJ1-2 and V is TRBV7-9, with D tentatively TRBD1 (5 bases). The V gene's germline CDR1 is SEHNR and CDR2 FQNEAQ (reference sequence). Trimming cost V 0 bases and J 3 bases, with 14 bases left between them. This CDR3 has 16 residues. The CDR3 loop is CASSLALSGRHYGYTF. CDR3 nucleotides: TGTGCCAGCAGCTTAGCGTTGTCAGGGAGGCACTATGGCTACACCTTC.

The chain is built from TRBV24-1 and TRBJ2-1; a weak D match, TRBD1 (6 bases). Trimming took off 3 bases at V and 6 bases at J, with 14 bases between the two ends. Germline V gene data show CDR1 as KGHDR and CDR2 as SFDVKD. This CDR3 contains 15 residues. CDR3 sequence (DNA): TGTGCCACCAGTGATGGGCAGGGGAGAGTCAATGAGCAGTTCTTC. Translation gives CATSDGQGRVNEQFF.

The chain carries TRBV5-1 and TRBJ1-6, with 7 positions matching TRBD1. Germline-derived CDR1 and CDR2 are SGHRS and YFSETQ. CDR3 size: 16 residues. The V gene end was trimmed by 1 base and the J gene end by 8 bases; junction bases not matched to a gene: 9. CDR3 protein: CASSLFQTGRDSPLHF. CDR3 DNA sequence: TGCGCCAGCAGCTTGTTTCAGACAGGGAGAGATTCACCCCTCCACTTT. The complete variable domain, with remaining parts taken from reference TRBV5-1 and TRBJ1-6, reads KAGVTQTPRYLIKTRGQQVTLSCSPISGHRSVSWYQQTPGQGLQFLFEYFSETQRNKGNFPGRFSGRQFSNSRSEMNVSTLELGDSALYLCASSLFQTGRDSPLHFGNGTRLTVT.

The rearrangement joins TRBV20-1 to TRBJ2-5; TRBD2 matches 9 bases. This CDR3 comprises 15 residues. Germline lookup yields CDR1 DFQATT and CDR2 SNEGSKA (reference sequence). Trimming removed 6 bases from V and 5 bases from J; junction bases left unmatched: 13. The CDR3 reads CSARAAGGPFETQYF. Here the CDR3 DNA reads TGCAGTGCACGAGCGGCGGGGGGGCCGTTTGAGACCCAGTACTTC.

V usage is TRBV29-1 and J usage is TRBJ1-1, with 9 bases aligning to TRBD1. Germline loops: CDR1 SQVTM, CDR2 ANQGSEA. The ends lost 7 bases at V and 3 bases at J; junction bases unmatched: 6. CDR3 length: 13 residues. In nucleotides, the CDR3 is TGCAGCGCCGTGACAGGGGGGGACACTGAAGCTTTCTTT. Translated, it gives CSAVTGGDTEAFF.

The V and J genes are TRBV20-1 and TRBJ1-2; maybe TRBD1 (5 bases). The germline CDR1 and CDR2 sequences are DFQATT and SNEGSKA (reference sequence). CDR3 length: 16 residues. V lost 5 bases to trimming and J lost 7 bases, with 26 bases between them. CDR3 amino acids: CSAVFLPRAPESGYTF. The DNA for the CDR3 is TGCAGTGCTGTCTTCCTCCCCAGGGCTCCGGAGTCTGGCTACACCTTC.

The gene calls are TRBV7-8 and TRBJ2-1, with 7 bases matching TRBD1. The J segment lost 7 bases and the V segment lost 4 bases, leaving 7 bases of the junction unmatched. The V gene's germline CDR1 is SGHVS and CDR2 FQNEAQ. This CDR3 region has 14 residues. CDR3 nucleotide sequence: TGTGCCAGCAGCTGGGGACAGAGACATAATGAGCAGTTCTTC. This codes for CASSWGQRHNEQFF.

The CDR3: CASSSLGLAGSPEQYF. DNA of the CDR3: TGTGCCAGCAGCTCGCTCGGACTAGCGGGGTCCCCCGAGCAGTACTTC. The chain is built from TRBV11-2 and TRBJ2-5, with 12 bases identical to TRBD2. The DNA end favors TRBJ2-7, so the J call may be wrong. Looked up from germline, CDR1 is SGHAT and CDR2 is FQNNGV. The CDR3 is 16 amino acids.

The rearrangement joins TRBV20-1 to TRBJ2-5; perhaps TRBD1 as D (5 bases). V was trimmed by 0 bases and J by 1 base, leaving 15 bases between them. This CDR3 has 16 amino acids. In germline, CDR1 is DFQATT, CDR2 SNEGSKA (reference sequence). In DNA form, the CDR3 reads TGCAGTGCTAGAGATTTGGGCAGGGCTTTCCAAGAGACCCAGTACTTC. It codes for CSARDLGRAFQETQYF.

This clonotype was observed a few times. The chain uses TRBV10-3 and TRBJ2-5; TRBD1 matches 8 bases. This CDR3 is built from 15 residues. The V and J ends lost 2 bases and 6 bases, in that order; junction bases with no gene match: 8. Germline loops: CDR1 ENHRY, CDR2 SYGVKD. The CDR3 is CAISEGDRGSKTQYF. CDR3 bases: TGTGCCATCAGTGAGGGTGACAGGGGATCGAAGACCCAGTACTTC.

This clonotype came up a few times. This CDR3 is CASSEEPGIGETQYF. For the CDR3, the DNA is TGTGCCAGCAGTGAAGAACCCGGGATCGGAGAGACCCAGTACTTC. V is TRBV6-1 and J is TRBJ2-5, with D possibly TRBD2 on 5 matching bases. The CDR3 runs 15 residues. Germline CDR1 reads MNHNS; CDR2 reads SASEGT. Trimming pared 1 base from V and 4 bases from J, leaving 13 bases between.

Only a few counts were recorded for this clonotype. V gene TRBV6-2 or TRBV6-3 combines with J gene TRBJ2-4; D unresolved. V lost 7 bases to trimming and J lost 0 bases, with 10 bases between them. The CDR3 has 14 amino acids. CDR1 MNHEY and CDR2 SVGEGT come from the germline V gene. In DNA, the CDR3 is TGTGCCAGCAACCCCGATGGAGCCAAAAACATTCAGTACTTC. Protein: CASNPDGAKNIQYF.

This chain links TRBV11-2 with TRBJ2-1; 7 positions match TRBD1. The CDR3 is made up of 15 amino acids. Unmatched junction bases numbered 5, after V lost 2 bases and J lost 4 bases. Germline V lookup: CDR1 SGHAT, CDR2 FQNNGV. CDR3: CASSLSPTGYNEQFF. DNA for the CDR3: TGTGCCAGCAGCTTATCGCCGACAGGGTACAATGAGCAGTTCTTC. Combining the CDR3 with reference TRBV11-2 and TRBJ2-1 gives the whole variable domain EAGVAQSPRYKIIEKRQSVAFWCNPISGHATLYWYQQILGQGPKLLIQFQNNGVVDDSQLPKDRFSAERLKGVDSTLKIQPAKLEDSAVYLCASSLSPTGYNEQFFGPGTRLTVL.

Here the CDR3 reads CASSFSGLKKNNEQFF. DNA of the CDR3: TGCGCCAGCAGCTTTTCAGGGCTAAAAAAGAACAATGAGCAGTTCTTC. J is TRBJ2-1 and V is TRBV5-1, with D perhaps TRBD1 (5 bases). This CDR3 has 16 amino acids. The ends were cut back, 2 bases at V and 5 bases at J, with 17 bases in the middle. The V gene's germline CDR1 is SGHRS and CDR2 YFSETQ.

In this sample, this clonotype turned up a few times. This chain connects TRBV7-2 to TRBJ1-2, with 8 bases that match TRBD1. In germline, CDR1 is SGHTA, CDR2 FQGNSA. Germline trimming cut 1 base from V and 4 bases from J; bases unmatched to any gene: 2. This CDR3 is built from 14 residues. In nucleotides, the CDR3 is TGTGCCAGCAGCTTAGGGGACAGGATCTATGGCTACACCTTC. Amino acid sequence: CASSLGDRIYGYTF.

The chain is built from TRBV12-3 or TRBV12-4 and TRBJ1-5; D uncertain. V was pared by 6 bases and J by 0 bases, with 9 bases between. This CDR3 region has 14 residues. CDR3 region: CASSAQYSNQPQHF. The CDR3 coding sequence is TGTGCCAGCAGCGCACAATATAGCAATCAGCCCCAGCATTTT.

This clonotype was detected only a few times. This rearrangement joins TRBV12-3 or TRBV12-4 to TRBJ1-2, with D perhaps TRBD1 (5 bases). V lost 7 bases and J 1 base, leaving 16 bases between the germline ends. This CDR3 has 15 residues. The CDR3 is CASTTGRLSNYGYTF. In nucleotides, the CDR3 is TGTGCCAGCACCACGGGACGGCTGAGTAACTATGGCTACACCTTC.

The count of this clonotype is one. This chain joins TRBV9 and TRBJ2-3, with TRBD2 identical over 10 bases. The germline V gene encodes CDR1 SGDLS and CDR2 YYNGEE. With V trimmed by 6 bases and J by 2 bases, 9 bases remained unmatched. The CDR3 spans 16 residues. The CDR3 here is CASTLNSGGPTDTQYF. The CDR3 DNA is TGTGCCAGCACACTAAATAGCGGGGGGCCCACAGATACGCAGTATTTT.

This clonotype has more than one count but fewer than ten. The genes are TRBV20-1 and TRBJ2-1, with a possible D match to TRBD1 (6 bases). V was clipped by 3 bases and J by 5 bases, with 8 bases between them. This CDR3 spans 12 amino acids. Germline assignment: CDR1 DFQATT and CDR2 SNEGSKA (reference sequence). The CDR3 loop is CSARGHHNEQFF. As DNA, the CDR3 is TGCAGTGCTAGGGGACACCACAATGAGCAGTTCTTC.

The chain couples TRBV12-3 or TRBV12-4 to TRBJ2-1; D call uncertain. V shed 7 bases and J shed 6 bases, with 16 bases lying between them. The CDR3 extends over 14 amino acids. The CDR3 DNA is TGTGCCAGCACCTTCGATCGACAAGTCAATGAGCAGTTCTTC. Translated, it gives CASTFDRQVNEQFF.